This T cell receptor beta chain was profiled in a study of cytomegalovirus exposure and HLA in healthy donors. Study-level information: Both the 120 or so validation repertoires and the approximately 700 first-cohort repertoires used the same platform, as reported by a later analysis. Whole-study results and caveats: The listing of fewer than 200 TCR beta chains classed them as cytomegalovirus-associated. Reportedly, diagnosis of cytomegalovirus status by the classifier showed high specificity and sensitivity.

In regard to this clone: Its antigen is unknown.

Clones were sequenced by immunoSEQ multiplex PCR, and TCRdb holds only the in-frame ones, with some missing. This table has tens of thousands of clones, more than 70% appearing once. The germline V gene has CDR1 SGHRS and CDR2 YFSETQ. CDR3 size: 15 residues. J gave up 4 bases and V 4 bases, and 10 bases lay outside the gene matches. Sequencing input: PBMCs. The TCR sequence derives from a woman younger than 30 in good health and CMV-seropositive. V gene TRBV5-1 combines with J gene TRBJ2-5; 7 bases match TRBD1. CDR3 sequence: CASSPGTVESETQYF. The CDR3 bases are TGCGCCAGCAGCCCCGGGACAGTCGAATCAGAGACCCAGTACTTC.